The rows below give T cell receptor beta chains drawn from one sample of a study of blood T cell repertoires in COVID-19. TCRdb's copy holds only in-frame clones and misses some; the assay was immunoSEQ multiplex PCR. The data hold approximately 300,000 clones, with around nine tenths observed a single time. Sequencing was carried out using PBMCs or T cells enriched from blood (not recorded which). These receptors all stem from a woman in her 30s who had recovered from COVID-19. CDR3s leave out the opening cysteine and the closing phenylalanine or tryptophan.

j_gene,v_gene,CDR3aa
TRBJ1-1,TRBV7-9,ASSPRPGQGIEAF
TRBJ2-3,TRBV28,ASSLQNTDTQY
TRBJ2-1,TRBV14,ASSQTLGLAGDNEQF
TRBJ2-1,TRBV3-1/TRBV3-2,ASSHLTAGALNEQF
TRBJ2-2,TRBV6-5,ASSPGIAGELF
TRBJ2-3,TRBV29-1,SVDRPYAGDTQY
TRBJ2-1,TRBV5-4,ASSLDLGLQGYDEQF
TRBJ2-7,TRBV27,ASSLSASGSREQY
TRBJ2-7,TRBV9,ASSGSSYEQY
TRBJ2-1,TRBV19,ASSVTGTSGILYNEQF
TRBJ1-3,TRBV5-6,ASSLRRQGLFGNTIY
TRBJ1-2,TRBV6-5,ASSYGFGYGYT
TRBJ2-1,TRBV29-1,SVETGAGEQF
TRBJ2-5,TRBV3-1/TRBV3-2,ASSQPGIGTQY